One TCR beta chain is described in this entry. What it binds is not known. Profiling relied on immunoSEQ multiplex PCR, and the TCRdb table lists in-frame clones only, not all of them. The profile shows about 150,000 clones, 93% of them singletons. The sample originates from a study of T cell responses to AZD1222 COVID-19 vaccine. General study points: None of the repertoires were sampled until the peak T cell response had passed. White British ancestry dominated among donors, who included more females, and clonal diversity was possibly underestimated.

The source was peripheral blood, collected on day 0 of AZD1222 vaccination. This clonotype was obtained from an adult in good health.

The CDR3 bases are TGTGCCAGCAGTGAGGGCCTGCGCAATCAGCCCCAGCATTTT. It specifies CASSEGLRNQPQHF. J is TRBJ1-5 and V is TRBV2; D is ambiguous. The V gene lost 3 bases and the J gene lost 2 bases, with 8 bases spanning the gap. This CDR3 spans 14 amino acids. Germline CDR1 SNHLY, CDR2 FYNNEI. Variable domain in full (rest from reference TRBV2 and TRBJ1-5): EPEVTQTPSHQVTQMGQEVILRCVPISNHLYFYWYRQILGQKVEFLVSFYNNEISEKSEIFDDQFSVERPDGSNFTLKIRSTKLEDSAMYFCASSEGLRNQPQHFGDGTRLSIL.